Listed below are T cell receptor beta chains from one sample, sequenced in a study of cytomegalovirus exposure and HLA in healthy donors. Generated by immunoSEQ multiplex PCR, the TCRdb table keeps only in-frame clones and is missing some. There are 160,000 or so clones in the sample; 86% occur only once, and roughly 1.8% lies in the top ten. The sequenced sample consisted of PBMCs. The receptors stem from a woman under 30 in good health and CMV-seronegative. Each CDR3 is given with its conserved first and last residue. A D gene is named only where the DNA matches it firmly. Where a row states a size, it is once, few, many or the class of an expanded clone; other rows omit it.

CASRIGGLSPLHF | TGTGCCAGCAGAATTGGGGGCCTTTCACCCCTCCACTTT | - | - | TRBJ1-6 | TRBV28
CASSELAGLTDTQYF | TGTGCCAGCAGCGAACTAGCGGGGCTCACAGATACGCAGTATTTT | - | TRBD2 | TRBJ2-3 | TRBV9
CAWSVPVVETQYF | TGTGCCTGGAGTGTACCGGTGGTTGAGACCCAGTACTTC | - | - | TRBJ2-5 | TRBV30
CASQATGWTEAFF | TGTGCCAGCCAAGCTACAGGGTGGACTGAAGCTTTCTTT | - | - | TRBJ1-1 | TRBV2
CASSQDLQRRGIGSGNTIYF | TGTGCCAGCAGCCAAGATCTACAGAGGAGAGGGATTGGGTCTGGAAACACCATATATTTT | many | - | TRBJ1-3 | TRBV4-2
CASSQDRGHRPPYGYTF | TGCGCCAGCAGCCAGGACAGGGGCCACCGACCCCCCTATGGCTACACCTTC | - | TRBD1 | TRBJ1-2 | TRBV4-1
CACQPGHASYEQYF | TGTGCCTGCCAACCGGGACACGCCTCCTACGAGCAGTACTTC | once | - | TRBJ2-7 | TRBV30
CASSEAPKEGYGYTF | TGTGCCAGCAGTGAAGCTCCCAAGGAGGGCTATGGCTACACCTTC | - | - | TRBJ1-2 | TRBV6-1
CASNFLDSYEQYF | TGTGCCAGCAACTTTTTGGACAGCTACGAGCAGTACTTC | - | - | TRBJ2-7 | TRBV28
CASSQSGTGIDEQFF | TGCGCCAGCAGCCAATCCGGGACAGGGATCGATGAGCAGTTCTTC | - | TRBD1 | TRBJ2-1 | TRBV4-1
CASRCRGQGNQPQHF | TGTGCAAGTCGCTGCCGCGGACAGGGAAATCAGCCCCAGCATTTT | - | - | TRBJ1-5 | TRBV12-2
CAWSVAGLGELFF | TGTGCCTGGAGTGTGGCGGGACTTGGGGAGCTGTTTTTT | - | - | TRBJ2-2 | TRBV30
CASSLGTSPHEQYF | TGTGCCAGCAGTTTGGGGACTAGTCCACACGAGCAGTACTTC | - | TRBD2 | TRBJ2-7 | TRBV27
CASSYSTGGASGYTF | TGTGCCAGCAGTTACTCGACAGGGGGCGCTTCCGGCTACACCTTC | - | TRBD1 | TRBJ1-2 | TRBV6-5
CASSRRGEQFF | TGTGCCAGCAGCCGCCGGGGTGAGCAGTTCTTC | once | - | TRBJ2-1 | TRBV5-8
CASNSGEPEQFF | TGCGCCAGCAACTCCGGGGAGCCAGAGCAGTTCTTC | once | - | TRBJ2-1 | TRBV5-1
CASSAGANSPLHF | TGTGCCAGCAGTGCAGGGGCAAATTCACCCCTCCACTTT | - | - | TRBJ1-6 | TRBV2
CASSLGPPGDTGELFF | TGCGCCAGCAGCTTGGGGCCGCCAGGGGACACCGGGGAGCTGTTTTTT | - | - | TRBJ2-2 | TRBV5-1
CASTPPGTGGEQAFF | TGTGCCAGTACACCCCCCGGGACAGGGGGAGAACAAGCTTTCTTT | - | TRBD1 | TRBJ1-1 | TRBV28
CASSMGDRVVGNEQFF | TGTGCCAGTAGTATGGGGGACAGGGTAGTAGGGAATGAGCAGTTCTTC | - | TRBD1 | TRBJ2-1 | TRBV19
CASSQIIRTENSPLHF | TGTGCCAGCAGCCAGATTATCAGGACAGAGAATTCACCCCTCCACTTT | - | - | TRBJ1-6 | TRBV4-2
CASSLGASGGYEQYF | TGTGCCAGCAGCTTGGGGGCTAGCGGGGGCTACGAGCAGTACTTC | few | TRBD2 | TRBJ2-7 | TRBV5-6
CASRSTGPAYGYTF | TGTGCCAGCAGATCGACAGGGCCCGCCTATGGCTACACCTTC | - | TRBD1 | TRBJ1-2 | TRBV6-5
CASSSQGALGYPF | TGTGCCAGCAGCTCCCAGGGGGCTCTTGGCTACCCCTTC | once | TRBD1 | TRBJ1-2 | TRBV5-6
CASSSGGTYNEQFF | TGTGCCAGCAGTTCGGGGGGGACCTACAATGAGCAGTTCTTC | - | TRBD2 | TRBJ2-1 | TRBV6-6
CASSFRDRKGETQYF | TGTGCCAGCAGCTTTCGGGACAGGAAGGGAGAGACCCAGTACTTC | - | TRBD1 | TRBJ2-5 | TRBV7-2
CASSADPGSYEQYF | TGTGCCAGCAGTGCGGACCCAGGGTCATACGAGCAGTACTTC | - | - | TRBJ2-7 | TRBV6-1
CASSQGTGENTEAFF | TGTGCCAGCAGCCAGGGGACAGGGGAAAACACTGAAGCTTTCTTT | - | TRBD1 | TRBJ1-1 | TRBV4-2
CASSVQGVVEKLFF | TGTGCCAGCAGTGTACAGGGGGTAGTGGAAAAACTGTTTTTT | few | TRBD1 | TRBJ1-4 | TRBV2
CASSGQGVAYEQYF | TGTGCCAGCAGTGGACAGGGAGTTGCGTACGAGCAGTACTTC | - | TRBD1 | TRBJ2-7 | TRBV6-1
CASSLFQEYNEQFF | TGCGCCAGCAGCTTGTTCCAGGAATACAATGAGCAGTTCTTC | - | - | TRBJ2-1 | TRBV5-1
CASRGGWTEAFF | TGTGCCAGTAGGGGGGGTTGGACTGAAGCTTTCTTT | - | - | TRBJ1-1 | TRBV19
CSVGAPREGTEAFF | TGCAGCGTTGGGGCTCCCAGGGAGGGCACTGAAGCTTTCTTT | - | - | TRBJ1-1 | TRBV29-1
CASSYGGTPDQPQHF | TGTGCCAGCAGTTATGGCGGGACCCCAGACCAGCCCCAGCATTTT | - | - | TRBJ1-5 | TRBV6-5
CASSIGLAYNEQFF | TGTGCCAGTAGTATAGGGCTCGCCTACAATGAGCAGTTCTTC | - | - | TRBJ2-1 | TRBV19
CSVEGQGIGGYTF | TGCAGCGTTGAGGGACAGGGGATAGGCGGCTACACCTTC | - | TRBD1 | TRBJ1-2 | TRBV29-1
CASSLMQGNTQYF | TGTGCCAGCAGTTTAATGCAGGGAAATACGCAGTATTTT | once | - | TRBJ2-3 | TRBV28
CAIPTPELIGELFF | TGTGCCATTCCCACTCCCGAACTTATCGGGGAGCTGTTTTTT | - | - | TRBJ2-2 | TRBV7-9
CASMAGVEAFF | TGTGCCAGTATGGCCGGGGTTGAAGCTTTCTTT | - | - | TRBJ1-1 | TRBV19
CASVSVGSNEQFF | TGTGCCAGCGTATCTGTTGGCTCGAATGAGCAGTTCTTC | - | - | TRBJ2-1 | TRBV2
CASSLGTGVGEQYF | TGTGCCAGCAGCTTGGGGACAGGAGTCGGCGAGCAGTACTTC | - | TRBD1 | TRBJ2-7 | TRBV5-6
CASRYRGGYTF | TGTGCCAGCCGTTACAGGGGTGGCTACACCTTC | - | TRBD1 | TRBJ1-2 | TRBV28